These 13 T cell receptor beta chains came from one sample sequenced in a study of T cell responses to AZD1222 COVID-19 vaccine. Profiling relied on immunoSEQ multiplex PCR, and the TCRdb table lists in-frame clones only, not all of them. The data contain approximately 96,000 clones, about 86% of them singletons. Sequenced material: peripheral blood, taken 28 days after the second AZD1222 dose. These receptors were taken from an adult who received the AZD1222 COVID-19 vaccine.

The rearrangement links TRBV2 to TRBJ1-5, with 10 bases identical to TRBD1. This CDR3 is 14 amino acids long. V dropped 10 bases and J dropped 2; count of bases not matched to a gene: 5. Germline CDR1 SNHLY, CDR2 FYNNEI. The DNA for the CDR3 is TGTGCCACAACCGGGACAGGGGGCAATCAGCCCCAGCATTTT. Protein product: CATTGTGGNQPQHF.

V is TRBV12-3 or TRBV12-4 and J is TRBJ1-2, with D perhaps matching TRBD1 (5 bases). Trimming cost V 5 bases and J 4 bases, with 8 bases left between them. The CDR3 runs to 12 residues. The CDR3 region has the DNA TGTGCCAGCAGTGTAAGGGGCTATGGCTACACCTTC. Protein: CASSVRGYGYTF.

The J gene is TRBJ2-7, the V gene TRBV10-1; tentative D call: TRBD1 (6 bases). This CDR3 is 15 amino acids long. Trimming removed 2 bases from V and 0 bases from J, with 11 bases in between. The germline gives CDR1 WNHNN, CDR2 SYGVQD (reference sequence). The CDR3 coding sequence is TGCGCCAGCAGTGAGCAGGGGAGCCTCTCCTACGAGCAGTACTTC. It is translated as CASSEQGSLSYEQYF.

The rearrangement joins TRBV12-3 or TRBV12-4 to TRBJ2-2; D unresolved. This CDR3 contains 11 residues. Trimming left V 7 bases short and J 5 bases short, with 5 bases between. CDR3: CASTWTGELFF. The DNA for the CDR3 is TGTGCCAGCACCTGGACCGGGGAGCTGTTTTTT.

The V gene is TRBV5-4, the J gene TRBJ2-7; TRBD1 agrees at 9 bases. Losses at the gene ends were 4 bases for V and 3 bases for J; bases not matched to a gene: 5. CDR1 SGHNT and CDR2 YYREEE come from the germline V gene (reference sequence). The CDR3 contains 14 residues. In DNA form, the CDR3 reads TGTGCCAGCAGCGTGGACAGGGGTCTCTACGAGCAGTACTTC. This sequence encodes CASSVDRGLYEQYF.

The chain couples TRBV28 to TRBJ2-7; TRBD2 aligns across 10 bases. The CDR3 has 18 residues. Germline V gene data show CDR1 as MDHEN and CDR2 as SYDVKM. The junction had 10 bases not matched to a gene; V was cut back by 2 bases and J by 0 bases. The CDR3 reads CASSLGPSGGLSSYEQYF. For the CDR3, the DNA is TGTGCCAGCAGTTTAGGGCCTAGCGGGGGCCTGAGCTCCTACGAGCAGTACTTC.

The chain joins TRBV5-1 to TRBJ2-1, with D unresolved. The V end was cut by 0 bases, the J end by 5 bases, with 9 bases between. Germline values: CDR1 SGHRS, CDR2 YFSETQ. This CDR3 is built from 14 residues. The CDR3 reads CASSLGRVDNEQFF. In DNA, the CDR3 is TGCGCCAGCAGCTTGGGTAGGGTCGACAATGAGCAGTTCTTC.

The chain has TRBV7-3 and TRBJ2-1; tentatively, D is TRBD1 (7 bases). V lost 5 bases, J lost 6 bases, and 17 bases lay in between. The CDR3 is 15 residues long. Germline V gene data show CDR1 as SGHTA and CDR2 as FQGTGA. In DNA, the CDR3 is TGTGCCAGCAGCCCAGGGGGGACCATAGGCAATGAGCAGTTCTTC. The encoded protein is CASSPGGTIGNEQFF.

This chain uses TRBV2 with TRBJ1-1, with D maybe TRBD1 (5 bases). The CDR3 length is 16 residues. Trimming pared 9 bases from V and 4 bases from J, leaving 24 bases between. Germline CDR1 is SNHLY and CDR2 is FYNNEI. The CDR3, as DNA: TGTGCCAGGACCAAGGGGCAGGGCGGACGGGGCACTGAAGCTTTCTTT. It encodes CARTKGQGGRGTEAFF.

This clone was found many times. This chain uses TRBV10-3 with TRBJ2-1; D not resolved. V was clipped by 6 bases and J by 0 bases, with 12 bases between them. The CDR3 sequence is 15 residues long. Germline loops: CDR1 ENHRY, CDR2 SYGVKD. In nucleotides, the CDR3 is TGTGCCATCAGCCCAGGCCTCAGCTCCTACAATGAGCAGTTCTTC. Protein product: CAISPGLSSYNEQFF.

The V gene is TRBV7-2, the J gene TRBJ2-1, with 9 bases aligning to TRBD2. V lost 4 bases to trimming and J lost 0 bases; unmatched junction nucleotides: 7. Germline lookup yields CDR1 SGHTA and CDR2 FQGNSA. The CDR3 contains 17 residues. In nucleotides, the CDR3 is TGTGCCAGCAGCTCGACTAGCGGCATAAACTCCTACAATGAGCAGTTCTTC. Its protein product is CASSSTSGINSYNEQFF.

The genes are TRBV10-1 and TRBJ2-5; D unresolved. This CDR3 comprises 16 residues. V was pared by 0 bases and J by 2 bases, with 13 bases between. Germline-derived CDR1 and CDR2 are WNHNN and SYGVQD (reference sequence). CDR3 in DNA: TGCGCCAGCAGTGAGTCGGGGTTTGGCAGGCAAGAGACCCAGTACTTC. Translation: CASSESGFGRQETQYF.

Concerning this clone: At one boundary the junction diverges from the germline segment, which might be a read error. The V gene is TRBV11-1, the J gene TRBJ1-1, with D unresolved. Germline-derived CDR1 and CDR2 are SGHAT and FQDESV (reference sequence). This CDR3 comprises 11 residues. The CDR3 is CATSKRAEAFF. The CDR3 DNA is TGTGCCACCAGCAAAAGAGCTGAAGCTTTCTTT.